The rows below give T cell receptor beta chains drawn from one sample of a study of CD8+ T cells in alopecia areata. Sequencing used immunoSEQ multiplex PCR; TCRdb keeps in-frame clones, though not all of them. The sample contains around 120,000 clones, roughly two fifths of which appear only once. The sequenced sample consisted of CD4+ T cells sorted from blood. These receptors came from a human donor with alopecia areata. The CDR3 runs from the conserved cysteine through the conserved F or W. D genes are given only for firm matches. Part of the rows lack a size; the others show once, few, many or a class for expanded clones.

-,TRBV29-1,-,TRBJ1-1,10,TGCAGCGTAGCGAACACTGAAGCTTTCTTT,CSVANTEAFF
few,TRBV5-1,TRBD2,TRBJ2-1,15,TGCGCCAGCAGCATGCGACTAGCGGGGTACAATGAGCAGTTCTTC,CASSMRLAGYNEQFF
-,TRBV30,TRBD1,TRBJ1-1,14,TGTGCCTGGAGTGTACTACAGGGGTCGGCTGAAGCTTTCTTT,CAWSVLQGSAEAFF
few,TRBV29-1,TRBD2,TRBJ2-1,12,TGCAGCGGCGGGGAGGGCAACAATGAGCAGTTCTTC,CSGGEGNNEQFF
-,TRBV7-3,-,TRBJ2-1,13,TGTGCCAGCAGCTCCCTAGGAAACAATGAGCAGTTCTTC,CASSSLGNNEQFF
-,TRBV13,-,TRBJ2-6,17,TGTGCCAGCAGCTTAAGGGGTAGTGTCTCTGGGGCCAACGTCCTGACTTTC,CASSLRGSVSGANVLTF
-,TRBV29-1,-,TRBJ2-1,13,TGCAGCGTTGCGCGGGGCTCCTACAATGAGCAGTTCTTC,CSVARGSYNEQFF
-,TRBV29-1,-,TRBJ2-2,14,TGCAGCGCCCGAAACAGGGAGAACACCGGGGAGCTGTTTTTT,CSARNRENTGELFF
few,TRBV5-1,TRBD1,TRBJ2-7,14,TGCGCCAGCAGCCTGGGACAGGGCTTCGGCGAGCAGTACTTC,CASSLGQGFGEQYF
few,TRBV7-9,-,TRBJ1-2,14,TGTGCCAGCAGCTTAGCGACGGTACAGGATGGCTACACCTTC,CASSLATVQDGYTF
-,TRBV6-5,-,TRBJ1-1,11,TGTGCCAGCAAGGGGTATGAGAAAGCTTTCTTT,CASKGYEKAFF
-,TRBV5-4,TRBD1,TRBJ2-1,12,TGTGCCAGCAGCCGACAGGGAGATGAGCAGTTCTTC,CASSRQGDEQFF
-,TRBV29-1,-,TRBJ2-5,12,TGCAGCGTTATAGTCGGACGAGCGGCCCAGTACTTC,CSVIVGRAAQYF
-,TRBV5-6,TRBD1,TRBJ2-7,13,TGTGCCAGCAGCGTTCGACAGGGCGGCGAGCAGTACTTC,CASSVRQGGEQYF
-,TRBV5-1,TRBD1,TRBJ1-1,13,TGCGCCAGCAGACCAACAGGGGGCACTGAAGCTTTCTTT,CASRPTGGTEAFF
-,TRBV29-1,-,TRBJ1-3,16,TGCAGCGTTGGGAATAACACGGGAACCTCTGGAAACACCATATATTTT,CSVGNNTGTSGNTIYF
-,TRBV5-1,-,TRBJ1-2,12,TGCGCCAGCAGCTTGCCGGCTGATGGCTACACCTTC,CASSLPADGYTF
-,TRBV29-1,TRBD1,TRBJ2-3,14,TGCAGCGTTGAAGGGCAGGGGGCCGCAGATACGCAGTATTTT,CSVEGQGAADTQYF
-,TRBV7-3,TRBD1,TRBJ2-6,17,TGTGCCAGCAGTACGCGGACAGGCCCCTCTGGGGCCAACGTCCTGACTTTC,CASSTRTGPSGANVLTF
-,TRBV18,TRBD1,TRBJ2-2,17,TGTGCCAGCTCAACTTTTCCGGGACAGGGGAACACCGGGGAGCTGTTTTTT,CASSTFPGQGNTGELFF
-,TRBV29-1,-,TRBJ1-1,13,TGCAGCGTCATTACGATTATGAACACTGAAGCTTTCTTT,CSVITIMNTEAFF
-,TRBV30,-,TRBJ2-3,15,TGTGCCTGGAGTACCCTATCCGGGATCACAGATACGCAGTATTTT,CAWSTLSGITDTQYF
-,TRBV30,-,TRBJ2-6,13,TGTGCCTGGAGTGTTTCTGGGGCCAACGTCCTGACTTTC,CAWSVSGANVLTF
-,TRBV18,-,TRBJ2-2,11,TGTGCCACCGGGGCCACCGGGGAGCTGTTTTTT,CATGATGELFF
-,TRBV5-1,-,TRBJ2-1,11,TGCGCCAGCAGCTTGGATGGTGAGCAGTTCTTC,CASSLDGEQFF
few,TRBV29-1,TRBD1,TRBJ2-5,15,TGCAGCGTTGCCAATAACAGGGGGCGGCAAGAGACCCAGTACTTC,CSVANNRGRQETQYF
once,TRBV30,TRBD2,TRBJ2-7,16,TGTGCCTGGACTAGCGGGAGGGCCCTAGTAACGTTCGAGCAGTACTTC,CAWTSGRALVTFEQYF
-,TRBV7-9,TRBD2,TRBJ2-7,14,TGTGCCTCCCAGCGGGGGGAGATACTACGGGAGCAGTACTTC,CASQRGEILREQYF
-,TRBV7-9,-,TRBJ1-6,16,TGTGCCAGCAGCTCTCTTATGAGCTCCTATAATTCACCCCTCCACTTT,CASSSLMSSYNSPLHF
-,TRBV2,-,TRBJ2-3,11,TGTGCCAGCAGTTTCACAGATACGCAGTATTTT,CASSFTDTQYF
few,TRBV14,-,TRBJ1-1,12,TGTGCCAGCAGCCAAACGAACACTGAAGCTTTCTTT,CASSQTNTEAFF
-,TRBV29-1,-,TRBJ2-7,14,TGCAGCGTTGTGAGGGCAGGCAGCTCCTACGAGCAGTACTTC,CSVVRAGSSYEQYF
-,TRBV7-2,-,TRBJ1-5,16,TGTGCCAGCAGCTTAACGGCGGGACATAGCAATCAGCCCCAGCATTTT,CASSLTAGHSNQPQHF
-,TRBV9,-,TRBJ2-1,14,TGTGCCAGCACGAGGGAGGCATCCTACAATGAGCAGTTCTTC,CASTREASYNEQFF
few,TRBV5-1,-,TRBJ2-1,13,TGCGCCAGCACTAGCGACTCCTACAATGAGCAGTTCTTC,CASTSDSYNEQFF
-,TRBV30,-,TRBJ2-2,11,TGTGCCTGGCACCGGCTCGGGGAGCTGTTTTTT,CAWHRLGELFF
-,TRBV5-1,TRBD1,TRBJ2-3,14,TGCGCCAGCAGCTGGGACAGTCCCTCGGATACGCAGTATTTT,CASSWDSPSDTQYF
few,TRBV7-2,TRBD2,TRBJ2-7,14,TGTGCCAGCACCCGACTAGCGGGACCCTACGAGCAGTACTTC,CASTRLAGPYEQYF
-,TRBV29-1,-,TRBJ1-1,14,TGCAGCGTTGAGGGGTCAGCTTTGAACACTGAAGCTTTCTTT,CSVEGSALNTEAFF
few,TRBV29-1,-,TRBJ2-1,12,TGCAGCGTTGGCAGGGAAGGCGATGAGCAGTTCTTC,CSVGREGDEQFF
few,TRBV7-2,TRBD1,TRBJ2-7,15,TGTGCCAGCAGCCACTCCGGGACAGGGGGTTTCGAGCAGTACTTC,CASSHSGTGGFEQYF
few,TRBV30,-,TRBJ2-4,13,TGTGCCTGGAGGGGACTAGCCAAAAACATTCAGTACTTC,CAWRGLAKNIQYF
-,TRBV5-1,-,TRBJ2-7,14,TGCGCCAGCAGCTTGGGTCAGGGCGGGTACGAGCAGTACTTC,CASSLGQGGYEQYF
few,TRBV30,-,TRBJ1-1,14,TGTGCCTGGATCGACCCCTGGAGGAACACTGAAGCTTTCTTT,CAWIDPWRNTEAFF
-,TRBV29-1,-,TRBJ2-5,10,TGCAGCGTTGGCGGTGAGACCCAGTACTTC,CSVGGETQYF
few,TRBV29-1,-,TRBJ2-1,14,TGCAGCGTTGACAGAGGGGTGGGGAACAATGAGCAGTTCTTC,CSVDRGVGNNEQFF
few,TRBV5-6,-,TRBJ2-6,14,TGTGCCAGCATCACAGGGTCCGGGGCCAACGTCCTGACTTTC,CASITGSGANVLTF
-,TRBV29-1,-,TRBJ1-1,12,TGCAGCGCCGTGGGCCAGAACACTGAAGCTTTCTTT,CSAVGQNTEAFF
once,TRBV5-1,-,TRBJ2-2,14,TGCGCCAGCAGGTTGGGACAGAACACCGGGGAGCTGTTTTTT,CASRLGQNTGELFF
-,TRBV7-2,-,TRBJ1-2,12,TGTGCCAGCAGCTTTGGGCTCGATGGCTACACCTTC,CASSFGLDGYTF
-,TRBV18,-,TRBJ2-7,15,TGTGCCAGCTCCCCTATGCAGGCAGGATCCTACGAGCAGTACTTC,CASSPMQAGSYEQYF
-,TRBV30,-,TRBJ2-7,12,TGTGCCGGGTCCTTCAGCCGCTACGAGCAGTACTTC,CAGSFSRYEQYF
-,TRBV2,-,TRBJ2-3,14,TGTGCCAGCAGTGAAGTGGAGGTATCAGATACGCAGTATTTT,CASSEVEVSDTQYF